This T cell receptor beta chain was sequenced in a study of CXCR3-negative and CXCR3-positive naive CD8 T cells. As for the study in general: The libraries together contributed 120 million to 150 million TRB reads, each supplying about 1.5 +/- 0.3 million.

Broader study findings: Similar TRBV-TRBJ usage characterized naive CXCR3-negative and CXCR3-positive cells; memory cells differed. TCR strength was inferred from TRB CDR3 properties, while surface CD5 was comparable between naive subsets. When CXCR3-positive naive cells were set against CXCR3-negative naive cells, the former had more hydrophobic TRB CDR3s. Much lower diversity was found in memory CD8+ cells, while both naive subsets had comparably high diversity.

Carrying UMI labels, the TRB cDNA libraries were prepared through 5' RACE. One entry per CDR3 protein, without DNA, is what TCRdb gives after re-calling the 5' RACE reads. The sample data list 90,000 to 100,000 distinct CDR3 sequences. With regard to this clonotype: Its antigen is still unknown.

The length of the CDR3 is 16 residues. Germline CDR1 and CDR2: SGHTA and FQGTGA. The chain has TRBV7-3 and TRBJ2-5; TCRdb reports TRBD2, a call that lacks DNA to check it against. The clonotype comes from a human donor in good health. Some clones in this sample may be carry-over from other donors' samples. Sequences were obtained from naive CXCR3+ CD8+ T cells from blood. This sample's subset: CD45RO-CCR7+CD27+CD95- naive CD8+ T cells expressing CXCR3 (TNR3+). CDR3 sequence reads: CASSLWATSTKGTQYF.